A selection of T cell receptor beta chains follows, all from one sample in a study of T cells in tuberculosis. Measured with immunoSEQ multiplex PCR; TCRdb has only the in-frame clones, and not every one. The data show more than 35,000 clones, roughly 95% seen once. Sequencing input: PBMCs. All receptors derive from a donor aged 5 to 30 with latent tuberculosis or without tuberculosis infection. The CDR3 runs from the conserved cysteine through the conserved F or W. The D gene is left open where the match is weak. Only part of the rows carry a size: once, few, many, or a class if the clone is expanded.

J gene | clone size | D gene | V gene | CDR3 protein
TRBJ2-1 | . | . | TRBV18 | CASSLVRGREEQFF
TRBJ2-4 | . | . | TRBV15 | CATSRGTTRDSAKNIQYF
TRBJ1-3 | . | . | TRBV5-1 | CASSLTGELSGNTIYF
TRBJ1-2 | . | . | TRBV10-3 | CAISGGRAGGYGYTF
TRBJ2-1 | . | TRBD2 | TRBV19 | CASSAGGSSYNEQFF
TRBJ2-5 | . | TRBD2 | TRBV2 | CASRLTSGETQYF
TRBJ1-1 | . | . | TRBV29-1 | CSVSPTVRNTEAFF
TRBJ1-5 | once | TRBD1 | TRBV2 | CASIRTGSNQPQHF
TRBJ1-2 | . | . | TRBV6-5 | CASRPRQVSRVGYTF
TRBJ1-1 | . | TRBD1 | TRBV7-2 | CASSLGGQGATEAFF
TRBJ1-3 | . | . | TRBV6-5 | CASTLDGNSGNTIYF
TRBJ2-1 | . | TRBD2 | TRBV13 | CASSHSSSGGANNEQFF
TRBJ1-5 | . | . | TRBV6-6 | CASSYGRGANQPQHF
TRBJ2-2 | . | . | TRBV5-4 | CASSPDLFPNADTGELFF
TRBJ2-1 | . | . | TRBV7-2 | CASSLGGRQEQFF
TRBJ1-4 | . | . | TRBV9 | CASSPHPGGNEKLFF
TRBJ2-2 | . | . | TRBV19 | CASRYSLGGGFGELFF
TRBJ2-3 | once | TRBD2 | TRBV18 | CASSLSSGSLDTQYF
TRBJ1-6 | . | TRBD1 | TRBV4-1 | CASSLTTGVYSPLHF
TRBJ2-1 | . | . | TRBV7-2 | CASSLDVLPYNEQFF
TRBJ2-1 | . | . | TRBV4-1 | CATSKGVEQGGSYNEQFF
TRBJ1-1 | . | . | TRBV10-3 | CAISIEGEQNTEAFF
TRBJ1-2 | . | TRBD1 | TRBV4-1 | CASSQDPRGQGYTF
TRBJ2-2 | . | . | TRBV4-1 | CASSLPPSNTGELFF
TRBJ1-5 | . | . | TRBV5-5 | CASSLRGFSNQPQHF
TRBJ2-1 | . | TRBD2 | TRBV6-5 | CASSWTSEVNNEQFF
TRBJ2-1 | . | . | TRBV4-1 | CASSLRDEQFF
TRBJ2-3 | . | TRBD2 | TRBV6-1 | CASMRGGDVSTQYF
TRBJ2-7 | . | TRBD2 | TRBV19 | CATSRGLAGDEQYF
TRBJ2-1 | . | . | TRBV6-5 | CASSYSSIRNNEQFF
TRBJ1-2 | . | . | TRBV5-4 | CASTSGMDYGYTF
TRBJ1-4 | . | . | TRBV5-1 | CASSLVPQGSQSIISEKLFF
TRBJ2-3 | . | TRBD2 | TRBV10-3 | CAIGGLAGGTSSTDTQYF
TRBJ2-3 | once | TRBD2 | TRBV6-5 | CASRKTSGRLDTQYF
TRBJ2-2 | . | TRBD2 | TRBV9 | CASSAPLSGGANTGELFF
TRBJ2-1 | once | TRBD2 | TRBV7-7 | CASSLTAGGYNEQFF
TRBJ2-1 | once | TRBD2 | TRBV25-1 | CASSEVAGNNNEQFF
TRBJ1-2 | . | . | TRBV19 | CASRRSGSYGYTF
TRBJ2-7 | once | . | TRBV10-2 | CASTGEPSYEQYF
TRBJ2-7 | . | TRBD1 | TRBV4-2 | CASSLEGQGVSYEQYF
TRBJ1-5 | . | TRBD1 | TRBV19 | CASTRDPGQGVLSNQPQHF
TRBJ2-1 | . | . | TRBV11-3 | CASSPTQGHNEQFF
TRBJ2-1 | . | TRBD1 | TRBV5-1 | CASRLAIGTGPYNEQFF
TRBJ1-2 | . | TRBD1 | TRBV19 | CASSPPGTGFGYTF
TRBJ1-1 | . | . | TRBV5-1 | CASSLRGARVKFNTEAFF
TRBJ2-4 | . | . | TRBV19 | CASRNTAGTAKNIQYF
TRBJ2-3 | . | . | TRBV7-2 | CASSLGTGADTQYF
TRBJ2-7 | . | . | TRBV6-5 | CASSSMGPYEQYF
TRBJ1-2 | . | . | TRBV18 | CASSLYRAPDYGYTF
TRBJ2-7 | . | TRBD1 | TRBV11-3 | CASIHYLTGGPYEQYF
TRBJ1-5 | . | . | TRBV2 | CASTFGNQPQHF
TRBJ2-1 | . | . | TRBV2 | CASSESWTVAYEQFF
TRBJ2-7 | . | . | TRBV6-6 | CASREGLRTGEQYF
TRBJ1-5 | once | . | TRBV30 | CAWSQKGGTGNQPQHF
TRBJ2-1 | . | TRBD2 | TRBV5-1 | CASSFTSGRLYNEQFF
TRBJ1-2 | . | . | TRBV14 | CASSQSTAGIDGYTF
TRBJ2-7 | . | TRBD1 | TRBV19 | CASSTPGQGFLEQYF
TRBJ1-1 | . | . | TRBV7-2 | CASSLGTPNTEAFF